Listed below are T cell receptor beta chains from one sample, sequenced in a study of radiation and T cells in renal cell carcinoma. The assay was immunoSEQ multiplex PCR, and TCRdb's table has in-frame clones only and misses some. The sample has 70,000 to 100,000 clones, just over 85% seen once. Source: blood, taken from a patient whose treatment included radiotherapy and nephrectomy. Receptors originate from a woman aged 45-65 years with renal cell carcinoma. The conserved cysteine and the conserved F or W are not part of the CDR3 here. A D gene is named only where the DNA matches it firmly.

j_call: TRBJ2-2; d_call: TRBD1; v_call: TRBV4-3; cdr3_aa: ASSWDRETGELF
j_call: TRBJ2-6; d_call: .; v_call: TRBV4-2; cdr3_aa: ASSREYSSGANVLT
j_call: TRBJ2-3; d_call: .; v_call: TRBV10-2; cdr3_aa: ASSRMGVFTDTQY
j_call: TRBJ1-2; d_call: .; v_call: TRBV7-2; cdr3_aa: ASSLGGPNYGYT
j_call: TRBJ2-7; d_call: .; v_call: TRBV5-5; cdr3_aa: ASSYYAGSSYEQY
j_call: TRBJ2-5; d_call: TRBD1; v_call: TRBV6-1; cdr3_aa: ASSEHRGLETQY
j_call: TRBJ2-3; d_call: .; v_call: TRBV5-1; cdr3_aa: ASSLQGGVGADTQY
j_call: TRBJ2-2; d_call: .; v_call: TRBV7-8; cdr3_aa: ASSLQYTGELF
j_call: TRBJ2-5; d_call: .; v_call: TRBV30; cdr3_aa: ARSEGLETQY
j_call: TRBJ1-2; d_call: .; v_call: TRBV5-4; cdr3_aa: ASSSNSGTDYGYT
j_call: TRBJ2-6; d_call: .; v_call: TRBV5-4; cdr3_aa: ASRRLTPGANVLT
j_call: TRBJ2-2; d_call: .; v_call: TRBV5-4; cdr3_aa: ASSQEYRLTGELF
j_call: TRBJ1-3; d_call: TRBD1; v_call: TRBV25-1; cdr3_aa: ASSWRDRGKGGNTIY
j_call: TRBJ2-2; d_call: .; v_call: TRBV19; cdr3_aa: ASSRRRRTGELF
j_call: TRBJ2-2; d_call: .; v_call: TRBV10-3; cdr3_aa: AIRWQGSNTGELF
j_call: TRBJ2-3; d_call: .; v_call: TRBV9; cdr3_aa: ASSGGGADTQY
j_call: TRBJ1-1; d_call: TRBD1; v_call: TRBV7-9; cdr3_aa: ASSQALGQISEAF
j_call: TRBJ1-5; d_call: .; v_call: TRBV9; cdr3_aa: ASSSTGGPQPQH
j_call: TRBJ1-2; d_call: .; v_call: TRBV29-1; cdr3_aa: SVEPGDNYGYT
j_call: TRBJ1-2; d_call: TRBD1; v_call: TRBV7-2; cdr3_aa: ASGRDRAPRGGYT
j_call: TRBJ2-2; d_call: .; v_call: TRBV27; cdr3_aa: ASSFPPGELF
j_call: TRBJ1-2; d_call: .; v_call: TRBV19; cdr3_aa: ASSISVADSRILGYT
j_call: TRBJ1-4; d_call: .; v_call: TRBV7-9; cdr3_aa: ASILGGTGNAKLF
j_call: TRBJ2-5; d_call: .; v_call: TRBV14; cdr3_aa: ASSPTRETQY
j_call: TRBJ2-3; d_call: TRBD2; v_call: TRBV27; cdr3_aa: ASSGGTSWGVTDTQY
j_call: TRBJ1-5; d_call: TRBD1; v_call: TRBV19; cdr3_aa: ASSIYRGVEQPQH
j_call: TRBJ2-3; d_call: .; v_call: TRBV7-2; cdr3_aa: ASSRPPVYTQY
j_call: TRBJ2-4; d_call: .; v_call: TRBV30; cdr3_aa: AWSVLGGLAKNIQY
j_call: TRBJ2-4; d_call: .; v_call: TRBV7-2; cdr3_aa: ASSRLAKNIQY
j_call: TRBJ2-5; d_call: .; v_call: TRBV7-8; cdr3_aa: ASSLGSEETQY
j_call: TRBJ2-1; d_call: TRBD2; v_call: TRBV18; cdr3_aa: ASSPSLGLAGDEQF
j_call: TRBJ2-3; d_call: .; v_call: TRBV9; cdr3_aa: ASSTHLTQY
j_call: TRBJ1-1; d_call: .; v_call: TRBV19; cdr3_aa: ASSRSWGSMNTEAF
j_call: TRBJ2-2; d_call: TRBD2; v_call: TRBV6-1; cdr3_aa: ASSQGLAGIDTGELF
j_call: TRBJ1-1; d_call: .; v_call: TRBV6-6; cdr3_aa: ASSYSGHLNTEAF
j_call: TRBJ1-4; d_call: .; v_call: TRBV28; cdr3_aa: ASIGGGIGEKLF
j_call: TRBJ2-3; d_call: .; v_call: TRBV7-9; cdr3_aa: ASSFRSDTQY
j_call: TRBJ2-2; d_call: TRBD2; v_call: TRBV6-5; cdr3_aa: ATGLAGRAGELF
j_call: TRBJ1-3; d_call: TRBD1; v_call: TRBV5-5; cdr3_aa: ASSSAPGTGASGNTIY
j_call: TRBJ1-5; d_call: .; v_call: TRBV28; cdr3_aa: ASTRLGGVMGNQPQH
j_call: TRBJ2-3; d_call: .; v_call: TRBV15; cdr3_aa: ATSRDPKGSTDTQY
j_call: TRBJ1-6; d_call: TRBD1; v_call: TRBV7-9; cdr3_aa: ASSETGGYNSPLH
j_call: TRBJ2-2; d_call: .; v_call: TRBV19; cdr3_aa: ASSAESSFGELF
j_call: TRBJ2-7; d_call: TRBD2; v_call: TRBV7-9; cdr3_aa: ASSLGVAGGYEQY
j_call: TRBJ1-2; d_call: .; v_call: TRBV4-1; cdr3_aa: ASSQEFVGVGYT
j_call: TRBJ2-7; d_call: TRBD1; v_call: TRBV19; cdr3_aa: ASSITGQSYEQY
j_call: TRBJ1-1; d_call: TRBD1; v_call: TRBV28; cdr3_aa: ASIRQGRDTEAF